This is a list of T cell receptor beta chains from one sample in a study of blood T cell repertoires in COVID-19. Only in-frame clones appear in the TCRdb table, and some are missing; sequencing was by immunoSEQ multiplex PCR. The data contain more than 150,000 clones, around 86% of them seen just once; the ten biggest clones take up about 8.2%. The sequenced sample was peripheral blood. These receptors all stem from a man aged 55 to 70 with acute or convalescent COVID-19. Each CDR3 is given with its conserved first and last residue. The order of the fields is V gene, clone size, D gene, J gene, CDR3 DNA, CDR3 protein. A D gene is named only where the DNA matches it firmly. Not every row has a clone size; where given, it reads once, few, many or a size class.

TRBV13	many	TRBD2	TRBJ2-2	TGTGCCAGCAGAGCGGGAAACACCGGGGAGCTGTTTTTT	CASRAGNTGELFF
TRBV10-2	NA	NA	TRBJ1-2	TGCGCCAGCAGGGACACCGGAAGAGGTGGCTACACCTTC	CASRDTGRGGYTF
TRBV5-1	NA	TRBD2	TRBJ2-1	TGCGCCAGCAGCTTGGGACTAGCGGGAGATGAGCAGTTCTTC	CASSLGLAGDEQFF
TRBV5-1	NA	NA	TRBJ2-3	TGCGCCAGCAGGAGGGACACTAGCACAGATACGCAGTATTTT	CASRRDTSTDTQYF
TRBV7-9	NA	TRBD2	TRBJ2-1	TGTGCCAGCAGCTTAACGGAACTAGCGGGAGTTGAGCAGTTCTTC	CASSLTELAGVEQFF
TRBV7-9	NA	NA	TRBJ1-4	TGTGCCAGCAGCCCAGGGTCATCTAATGAAAAACTGTTTTTT	CASSPGSSNEKLFF
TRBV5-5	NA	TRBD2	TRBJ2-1	TGTGCCCGCAGGCGGGCGGGGGGGAATGAGCAGTTCTTC	CARRRAGGNEQFF
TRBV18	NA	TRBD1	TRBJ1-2	TGTGCCAGCTCACCAAGTGGCGACAGGGGGCCTGGTGGCTACACCTTC	CASSPSGDRGPGGYTF
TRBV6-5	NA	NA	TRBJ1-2	TGTGCCGGGGGAGGGGGGGAAGACTATGGCTACACCTTC	CAGGGGEDYGYTF
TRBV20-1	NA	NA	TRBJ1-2	TGCAGTGCTAGGACAGATAATGGCTACACCTTC	CSARTDNGYTF
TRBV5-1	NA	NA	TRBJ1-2	TGCGCCAGCAGCTTGGCCGGGGGGAATGGCTACACCTTC	CASSLAGGNGYTF
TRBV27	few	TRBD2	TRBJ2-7	TGTGCCAGCAGTTTATGGGCAGGGACTATCCACGAGCAGTACTTC	CASSLWAGTIHEQYF
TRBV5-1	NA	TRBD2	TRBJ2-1	TGCGCCAGCAGCTTGGGACTAGCGGACTACAATGAGCAGTTCTTC	CASSLGLADYNEQFF
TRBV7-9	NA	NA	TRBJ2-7	TGTGCCAGCAGCTATAGCTCCTACGAGCAGTACTTC	CASSYSSYEQYF
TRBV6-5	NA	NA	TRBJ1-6	TGTGCCAGCCGGTGGGGCCACTCCTATAATTCACCCCTCCACTTT	CASRWGHSYNSPLHF
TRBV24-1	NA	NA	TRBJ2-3	TGTGCCACCAGCCTCAGGGGTTCCCGCACAGATACGCAGTATTTT	CATSLRGSRTDTQYF
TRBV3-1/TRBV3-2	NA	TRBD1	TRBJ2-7	TGTGCCAGCAGCCAAGGGACAGGCCCCCGTAACCAGCAGTACTTC	CASSQGTGPRNQQYF
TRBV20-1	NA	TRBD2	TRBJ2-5	TGCAGTGCTAGTTCTGAAGGCTCGACTAGCGGGGAGACCCAGTACTTC	CSASSEGSTSGETQYF
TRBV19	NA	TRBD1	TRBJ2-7	TGTGCCAGTAGTCCAGGATCGGGACAGAGCTCCTACGAGCAGTACTTC	CASSPGSGQSSYEQYF
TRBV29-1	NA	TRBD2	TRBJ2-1	TGCAGCGCCGGGACTAGCGGGATCCCTGAGCAGTTCTTC	CSAGTSGIPEQFF
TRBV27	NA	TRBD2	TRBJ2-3	TGTGCCAGCAGCCTTGGACTAGCGGGAGATAACGCAGATACGCAGTATTTT	CASSLGLAGDNADTQYF
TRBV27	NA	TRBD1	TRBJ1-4	TGTGCCAGCAAACAGGGGGCTGAAAAACTGTTTTTT	CASKQGAEKLFF
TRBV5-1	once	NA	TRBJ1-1	TGCGCCAGCAGCTTAGTACCGGGGGGGACTGAAGCTTTCTTT	CASSLVPGGTEAFF
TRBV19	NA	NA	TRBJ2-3	TGTGCCAGTAGTCCCCGCCCGCGGCTAGGCACAGATACGCAGTATTTT	CASSPRPRLGTDTQYF
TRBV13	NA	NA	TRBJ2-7	TGTGCCAGCAGCTTAAAGGGGGCAGGGGGGAACTACGAGCAGTACTTC	CASSLKGAGGNYEQYF
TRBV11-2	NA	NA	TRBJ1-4	TGTGCCAGCAGCCGGGGGGGGGAAAGACAACTGTTTTTT	CASSRGGERQLFF
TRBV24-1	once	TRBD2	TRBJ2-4	TGTGCCACAGGCGGGAGCGGAAACATTCAGTACTTC	CATGGSGNIQYF
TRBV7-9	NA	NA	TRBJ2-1	TGTGCCAGCAGCCACATAGACAGGAGCCTCAATGAGCAGTTCTTC	CASSHIDRSLNEQFF
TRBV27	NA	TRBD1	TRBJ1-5	TGTGCCAGCAGTTTAGGAGCAGGGGGCGCGGGTCAGCCCCAGCATTTT	CASSLGAGGAGQPQHF
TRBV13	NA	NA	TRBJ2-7	TGTGCCAGCAGCCTAGTGGGCCTGCCGGGCCCAGGAAGGGGGAAGCCCTACGAGCAGTACTTC	CASSLVGLPGPGRGKPYEQYF
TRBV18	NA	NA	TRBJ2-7	TGTGCCAGCTCACCACTCCTATTAACAGGGAAAGCCTACGAGCAGTACTTC	CASSPLLLTGKAYEQYF
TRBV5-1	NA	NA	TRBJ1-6	TGCGCCAGCAGCTCGGATAATTCACCCCTCCACTTT	CASSSDNSPLHF
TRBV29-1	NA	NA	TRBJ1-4	TGCAGCGTGGAGACGGCAGACAAACTGTTTTTT	CSVETADKLFF
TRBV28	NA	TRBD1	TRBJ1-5	TGTGCCAGCAGGCGGGACAGGGAGGTACGCAATCAGCCCCAGCATTTT	CASRRDREVRNQPQHF
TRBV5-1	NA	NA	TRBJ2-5	TGCGCCAGCAGACTGGGACTTGAAGAGACCCAGTACTTC	CASRLGLEETQYF
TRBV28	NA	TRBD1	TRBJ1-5	TGTGCCAGCAGAAGGGAGACAGGGGGTTTCGGTAGCAATCAGCCCCAGCATTTT	CASRRETGGFGSNQPQHF
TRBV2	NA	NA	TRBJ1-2	TGTGCCAGCAGCGGACTCAGGATGGGGGGCTACACCTTC	CASSGLRMGGYTF
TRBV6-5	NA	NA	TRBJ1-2	TGTGCCAGCACAGATAACTATGGCTACACCTTC	CASTDNYGYTF
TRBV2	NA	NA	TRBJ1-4	TGTGCCAGCAGTGAAAGGGAGGTCGGCGAAAAACTGTTTTTT	CASSEREVGEKLFF
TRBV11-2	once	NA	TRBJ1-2	TGTGCCAGCAGCCACGGGGGGTACTATGGCTACACCTTC	CASSHGGYYGYTF
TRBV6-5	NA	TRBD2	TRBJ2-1	TGTGCCAGCAGTTCTAGCGGGAGATCCTACAATGAGCAGTTCTTC	CASSSSGRSYNEQFF
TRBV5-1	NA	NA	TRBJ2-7	TGCGCCAGTCGGGGGACCGCGCTCTACGAGCAGTACTTC	CASRGTALYEQYF